A selection of T cell receptor beta chains follows, all from one sample in a study of blood T cell repertoires in COVID-19. The protocol was immunoSEQ multiplex PCR, while the TCRdb copy is restricted to in-frame clones and leaves out a portion. The sample lists 84,000 or so clones; around three quarters were seen once. Sequenced input: peripheral blood. The receptors originated from a woman over 75 with acute or convalescent COVID-19. Each CDR3 is given with its conserved first and last residue. The D gene is left open where the match is weak. Part of the rows lack a size; the others show once, few, many or a class for expanded clones.

>NA|TRBV11-3|TRBJ2-7|NA
CASSLGQGRDYEQYF
TGTGCCAGCAGCTTAGGACAAGGCAGGGACTACGAGCAGTACTTC
>NA|TRBV7-9|TRBJ1-4|NA
CASSFAQGNEKLFF
TGTGCCAGCAGCTTTGCACAGGGTAATGAAAAACTGTTTTTT
>NA|TRBV7-2|TRBJ2-7|NA
CASSRRTTVEQYF
TGTGCCAGCAGCAGAAGAACCACGGTCGAGCAGTACTTC
>TRBD2|TRBV3-1/TRBV3-2|TRBJ2-1|NA
CASSQDPGRGGHDFF
TGTGCCAGCAGCCAAGATCCTGGGCGGGGGGGCCACGATTTCTTC
>NA|TRBV11-2|TRBJ2-5|NA
CASSLRGALETQYF
TGTGCCAGCAGCTTACGCGGGGCACTGGAGACCCAGTACTTC
>NA|TRBV25-1|TRBJ1-1|few
CASRGTGNTEAFF
TGTGCCAGCAGAGGAACAGGGAACACTGAAGCTTTCTTT
>NA|TRBV7-2|TRBJ2-1|NA
CASGRDSYNEQFF
TGTGCCAGCGGGCGGGACTCCTACAATGAGCAGTTCTTC
>TRBD1|TRBV5-4|TRBJ1-2|NA
CASSLALGQPLNGYTF
TGTGCCAGCAGCTTGGCCTTGGGACAGCCACTTAACGGCTACACCTTC
>NA|TRBV5-5|TRBJ1-1|NA
CASSRGGTNTEAFF
TGTGCCAGCAGCCGAGGGGGAACTAACACTGAAGCTTTCTTT
>NA|TRBV20-1|TRBJ2-1|NA
CSATYYNEQFF
TGCAGTGCGACTTACTACAATGAGCAGTTCTTC
>TRBD2|TRBV27|TRBJ2-3|NA
CASSSQPGLAGLTDTQYF
TGTGCCAGCAGTTCGCAACCGGGACTAGCGGGACTCACAGATACGCAGTATTTT
>TRBD1|TRBV5-1|TRBJ1-6|once
CASSVLGQTNSPLHF
TGCGCCAGCAGCGTCCTGGGACAGACTAATTCACCCCTCCACTTT
>NA|TRBV4-1|TRBJ1-2|NA
CASSLVGVANYGYTF
TGCGCCAGCAGCCTCGTAGGGGTGGCCAACTATGGCTACACCTTC
>NA|TRBV2|TRBJ1-6|NA
CASSGEGTRDSPLHF
TGTGCCAGCAGTGGGGAAGGGACAAGAGATTCACCCCTCCACTTT
>NA|TRBV7-9|TRBJ2-7|medium-sized
CASSRRENYEQYF
TGTGCCAGCAGCCGCCGAGAGAACTACGAGCAGTACTTC
>TRBD1|TRBV2|TRBJ1-4|NA
CASSGDRGSGEKLFF
TGTGCCAGCAGTGGCGACAGGGGGAGCGGGGAAAAACTGTTTTTT
>TRBD1|TRBV5-1|TRBJ2-7|few
CASSLVGQGDEQYF
TGCGCCAGCAGCTTGGTGGGACAGGGTGACGAGCAGTACTTC
>TRBD1|TRBV30|TRBJ1-5|NA
CAWSPGQGNQPQHF
TGTGCCTGGAGTCCGGGACAGGGTAATCAGCCCCAGCATTTT
>TRBD1|TRBV7-9|TRBJ2-7|once
CASSLRDRVYEQYF
TGTGCCAGCAGCTTAAGGGACAGAGTCTACGAGCAGTACTTC
>NA|TRBV2|TRBJ2-7|NA
CASSDIGNYEQYF
TGTGCCAGCAGCGACATCGGGAACTACGAGCAGTACTTC
>NA|TRBV21-1|TRBJ2-2|few
CASQVGPPNTGELFF
TGTGCCAGCCAGGTGGGGCCCCCGAACACCGGGGAGCTGTTTTTT
>TRBD2|TRBV12-3/TRBV12-4|TRBJ2-5|NA
CAVGGSGTQYF
TGTGCCGTCGGGGGGAGTGGGACCCAGTACTTC
>TRBD1|TRBV7-9|TRBJ2-7|once
CASTLGQPPYEQYF
TGTGCCAGCACCCTGGGACAGCCACCCTACGAGCAGTACTTC
>NA|TRBV6-4|TRBJ2-2|NA
CASSYQGGTGELFF
TGTGCCAGCAGTTATCAGGGAGGTACCGGGGAGCTGTTTTTT
>TRBD2|TRBV11-2|TRBJ2-7|NA
CASSLWGTSGDEQYF
TGTGCCAGCAGCTTATGGGGGACTAGCGGAGACGAGCAGTACTTC
>TRBD2|TRBV7-9|TRBJ2-1|once
CASSLSLADLYNEQFF
TGTGCCAGCAGCTTATCTCTAGCGGACCTCTACAATGAGCAGTTCTTC
>NA|TRBV2|TRBJ1-5|NA
CASSEARGRARLIGNQPQHF
TGTGCCAGCAGTGAAGCACGAGGCAGGGCCAGATTAATTGGCAATCAGCCCCAGCATTTT
>NA|TRBV2|TRBJ2-1|NA
CASSESVHEQFF
TGTGCCAGCAGTGAGTCGGTACATGAGCAGTTCTTC
>TRBD2|TRBV7-3|TRBJ2-1|NA
CASSSSGTYNEQFF
TGTGCCAGCAGTTCTAGCGGAACCTACAATGAGCAGTTCTTC
>NA|TRBV2|TRBJ2-5|NA
CASSEARRVQETQYF
TGTGCCAGCAGTGAAGCGCGACGGGTGCAAGAGACCCAGTACTTC
>TRBD1|TRBV9|TRBJ2-7|NA
CASSPRPGTGFPYEQYF
TGTGCCAGCAGCCCGCGTCCCGGGACAGGATTTCCCTACGAGCAGTACTTC